The rows below give T cell receptor beta chains drawn from one sample of a study of blood T cell repertoires in COVID-19. Method: immunoSEQ multiplex PCR; TCRdb's copy keeps in-frame clones and lacks some. The repertoire holds some 37,000 clones, with 80% to 90% as singletons. Specimen: peripheral blood. Receptors originate from a woman in her 70s with acute or convalescent COVID-19. The CDR3 runs from the conserved cysteine through the conserved F or W. The order of the fields is V gene, CDR3 protein.

>TRBV30
CAWSVLGSTDTQYF
>TRBV27
CASSLWRESSPLHF
>TRBV2
CASSEEQGPYGYTF
>TRBV7-3
CASSPFSPGTDTQYF
>TRBV7-9
CASSLDSSTDTQYF
>TRBV28
CASSFERSPNSPLHF
>TRBV27
CASSLLGWTGGTLYGYTF
>TRBV7-2
CASSYSGTAGNTIYF
>TRBV6-5
CASSSHRQGNQPQHF
>TRBV10-2
CASSAVGGQGADEQFF
>TRBV28
CASSLGQGNNYGYTF
>TRBV28
CASTLDSPNTEAFF
>TRBV19
CASGPGQPSRIQYF
>TRBV11-2
CASSRWAGESDIQYF
>TRBV10-2
CASSERVGADTQYF
>TRBV5-1
CASSLTPGVQETQYF
>TRBV19
CASTGTGGETQYF
>TRBV27
CASSPDRNQPQHF
>TRBV5-3
CARSSRGASGYRTDTQYF
>TRBV6-6
CASTTPTLGAQGYTF
>TRBV28
CASRPQGALPNEKLFF
>TRBV7-9
CASSLAGSSYNEQFF
>TRBV7-2
CASSPGIVETQYF
>TRBV15
CATSRVGRGDTEAFF
>TRBV5-5
CASSLEAGGIGGNEQFF
>TRBV20-1
CSATSTDTQYF
>TRBV7-2
CASSPRQGGDTQYF
>TRBV4-3
CASSPGKFYGYTF
>TRBV28
CASSFGGEFLTKNIQYF
>TRBV30
CAWSRDRPHGYTF
>TRBV28
CASSLGQMGNTIYF
>TRBV3-1/TRBV3-2
CASSRSDRGRSDQPQHF
>TRBV5-1
CASSQGDQETQYF
>TRBV7-6
CASSLGSGRAVDEQFF
>TRBV28
CASSTTSSGTANSPLHF
>TRBV7-9
CASSLRGGRGLGNEQFF
>TRBV6-5
CASRVGGEYAGELFF
>TRBV6-6
CASSLQGAYTF
>TRBV28
CASVEQGRTEAFF
>TRBV30
CAWRGSGPDTQYF
>TRBV21-1
CASSKLDRVPLNEQFF
>TRBV5-4
CATQGGPGELFF
>TRBV4-3
CASSQIPGEGNTEAFF
>TRBV3-1/TRBV3-2
CASSYGAEEPQHF
>TRBV7-2
CASSPVGQGIDGYTF
>TRBV6-6
CASSYSGQGAWETQYF
>TRBV7-9
CASSYKDTQYF
>TRBV25-1
CASSEQVYSPLHF
>TRBV5-4
CASSYGLAVDTQYF
>TRBV12-3/TRBV12-4
CASSLGQGNEQFF
>TRBV28
CASSTEGNQPQHF
>TRBV3-1/TRBV3-2
CASSQGGLAGGQGELFF